This T cell receptor beta chain derives from a study of identifying expanded T cells in peripheral blood. This clone occurred a few times. Repertoires were generated with immunoSEQ multiplex PCR, while TCRdb's copy carries only in-frame clones and drops some. This table has 120,000 or so clones, 84% appearing once. Germline CDR1 and CDR2: LNHNV and YYDKDF (reference sequence). The CDR3 sequence is 16 residues long. With 6 bases clipped from V and 2 bases from J, the junction kept 10 bases outside the gene matches. The chain combines TRBV15 with TRBJ1-2, with 9 bases that match TRBD1. The source of this sequence is a person aged 18 to 70 in good health. The source material was blood. CDR3 sequence (DNA): TGTGCCACCAGTGAGGACAGGGGCCCAAGGAACTATGGCTACACCTTC. Protein sequence: CATSEDRGPRNYGYTF.